The next 27 T cell receptor beta chains were all read from a single sample in a study of blood T cell repertoires in COVID-19. Here immunoSEQ multiplex PCR was the method, and the copy in TCRdb shows in-frame clones only, minus some. The sample contains about 270,000 clones, over 75% of which appear only once. Sequencing used peripheral blood. The source is a human donor in a cohort sampled during active COVID-19.

V is TRBV11-3 and J is TRBJ2-2; 10 bases fit TRBD2. CDR3 length: 17 residues. The V gene end was trimmed by 5 bases and the J gene end by 6 bases; junction bases not matched to a gene: 12. The germline V gene has CDR1 SGHNT and CDR2 YENEEA. CDR3 residues: CASSPDAVAGGSGELFF. In DNA form, the CDR3 reads TGTGCCAGCAGCCCCGACGCGGTAGCGGGAGGATCCGGGGAGCTGTTTTTT.

A single count supports this clone. V gene TRBV12-5 combines with J gene TRBJ1-5; a weak D match, TRBD1 (5 bases). CDR1 is LGHNT, CDR2 FRNRAP, per germline. V gave up 7 bases and J gave up 0 bases, with 16 bases separating them. CDR3 size: 16 residues. CDR3 sequence (DNA): TGTGCTAGTGCCTGGGGCCAGGGAAGTAGCAATCAGCCCCAGCATTTT. Protein sequence: CASAWGQGSSNQPQHF.

This chain links TRBV11-2 with TRBJ2-5; D is uncertain. Trimming left V 2 bases short and J 5 bases short, with 6 bases between. The CDR3 consists of 12 residues. The V gene's germline CDR1 is SGHAT and CDR2 FQNNGV. The CDR3 DNA reads as TGTGCCAGCAGCTTACTAAGTGAGACCCAGTACTTC. Translating gives CASSLLSETQYF.

Only a few counts were recorded for this clone. This chain uses TRBV9 with TRBJ1-1; a weak D match, TRBD1 (6 bases). Per germline, CDR1 SGDLS and CDR2 YYNGEE. The CDR3 runs 14 residues. Trimming removed 3 bases from V and 1 base from J, with 10 bases in between. CDR3 sequence reads: CASSAQGRNTEAFF. The CDR3 nucleotides read TGTGCCAGCAGCGCACAGGGTAGGAACACTGAAGCTTTCTTT.

This rearrangement joins TRBV7-9 to TRBJ2-1, with D perhaps matching TRBD2 (6 bases). The CDR3 is 17 amino acids. Germline V CDR1 and CDR2: SEHNR, FQNEAQ (reference sequence). Trimming removed 1 base at V and 3 bases at J, with 16 bases between. CDR3 residues: CASSLDERRAVYNEQFF. The CDR3 DNA is TGTGCCAGCAGCTTAGACGAACGGAGGGCGGTCTACAATGAGCAGTTCTTC.

The chain carries TRBV29-1 and TRBJ2-4; 9 bases are shared with TRBD1. In germline, CDR1 is SQVTM, CDR2 ANQGSEA. The CDR3 is made up of 14 amino acids. V was pared by 4 bases and J by 7 bases, with 8 bases of the junction left unmatched. As DNA, the CDR3 is TGCAGCGTTGTGGGGACAGGGAGTACGAACATTCAGTACTTC. It codes for CSVVGTGSTNIQYF.

The chain has TRBV11-1 and TRBJ2-1; 7 bases map to TRBD2. J was trimmed by 7 bases and V by 5 bases; bases with no gene match: 14. The CDR3 length is 16 residues. Germline V gene lookup returns CDR1 SGHAT and CDR2 FQDESV (reference sequence). This CDR3 is CASSRQGGRARNEQFF. The CDR3 DNA follows: TGTGCCAGCAGCCGCCAGGGAGGGAGGGCTCGGAATGAGCAGTTCTTC.

The chain links TRBV6-1 to TRBJ2-2; possibly TRBD1 for D (6 bases). Germline CDR1 and CDR2: MNHNS and SASEGT. CDR3 size: 15 residues. V dropped 6 bases and J dropped 6 bases, with 17 bases sitting between them. CDR3 sequence (DNA): TGTGCCAGCAGCCAGGGGACGTATCATCCCGGGGAGCTGTTTTTT. It specifies CASSQGTYHPGELFF.

This clone was found a few times. V and J are TRBV15 and TRBJ2-1, with 15 positions matching TRBD2. The CDR3 has 19 amino acids. Trimming removed 5 bases from V and 2 bases from J; junction bases left unmatched: 10. Germline V gives CDR1 LNHNV, CDR2 YYDKDF (reference sequence). CDR3 amino acids: CATSRVPGLAGGPYNEQFF. The CDR3 nucleotides are TGTGCCACCAGCCGTGTCCCGGGACTAGCGGGGGGTCCCTACAATGAGCAGTTCTTC. The whole variable domain, filled in from reference TRBV15 and TRBJ2-1, reads DAMVIQNPRYQVTQFGKPVTLSCSQTLNHNVMYWYQQKSSQAPKLLFHYYDKDFNNEADTPDNFQSRRPNTSFCFLDIRSPGLGDTAMYLCATSRVPGLAGGPYNEQFFGPGTRLTVL.

The genes are TRBV6-5 and TRBJ1-4, with D unclear. Trimming took 2 bases from V and 4 from J, leaving 11 bases between them. This CDR3 has 15 amino acids. Germline V CDR1 and CDR2: MNHEY, SVGAGI. The CDR3 here is CASSYGGLVNEKLFF. The CDR3 DNA follows: TGTGCCAGCAGTTACGGAGGGCTGGTTAATGAAAAACTGTTTTTT.

V and J are TRBV6-2 or TRBV6-3 and TRBJ2-7, with TRBD1 matching over 7 bases. The V segment lost 0 bases and the J segment 3 bases; nucleotides outside the gene matches: 11. The CDR3 consists of 17 residues. Germline lookup yields CDR1 MNHEY and CDR2 SVGEGT. The CDR3 sequence is CASSYSTRRGQYYEQYF. In nucleotides, the CDR3 is TGTGCCAGCAGTTACTCGACTCGCCGGGGACAGTACTACGAGCAGTACTTC.

This chain links TRBV27 with TRBJ1-2; weak D call: TRBD1 (5 bases). There are 16 residues in the CDR3. CDR1 is MNHEY, CDR2 SMNVEV, per germline (reference sequence). Trimming took off 5 bases at V and 4 bases at J, with 20 bases between the two ends. CDR3 loop: CASSPHPQGRPYGYTF. The DNA of the CDR3 is TGTGCCAGCAGTCCACACCCCCAGGGCAGGCCCTATGGCTACACCTTC.

This chain joins TRBV6-5 and TRBJ1-1; weak D call: TRBD1 (6 bases). Germline CDR1 reads MNHEY; CDR2 reads SVGAGI. This CDR3 is built from 11 residues. Deletions cut 6 bases from V and 10 bases from J, with 12 bases between. CDR3 residues: CASRGAGTAFF. The CDR3 DNA reads TGTGCCAGCAGGGGGGCAGGGACAGCTTTCTTT.

CDR3 sequence reads: CASSSTTGGIETQYF. The CDR3 DNA reads TGTGCCAGCAGCTCGACGACAGGGGGCATAGAGACCCAGTACTTC. This chain links TRBV7-2 with TRBJ2-5, with 10 bases that match TRBD1. The V gene's germline CDR1 is SGHTA and CDR2 FQGNSA. This CDR3 comprises 15 residues. V trimming: 4 bases; J trimming: 4 bases; junction bases outside the gene matches: 6.

The CDR3 bases are TGCAGTGCTAGTTCGGCAGTCGGGGAAAAACTGTTTTTT. Protein: CSASSAVGEKLFF. The chain links TRBV20-1 to TRBJ1-4; the D is unclear. In germline, CDR1 is DFQATT, CDR2 SNEGSKA (reference sequence). The CDR3 runs 13 residues. Trimming left V 3 bases short and J 8 bases short, with 13 bases between.

This clone was picked up one time. The J gene is TRBJ2-1, the V gene TRBV2; D is undetermined. V lost 10 bases, J lost 7 bases, and 8 bases lay in between. Germline CDR1 SNHLY, CDR2 FYNNEI. The CDR3 is 10 residues long. The CDR3 DNA sequence: TGTGCCACCGCAGCGAATGAGCAGTTCTTC. It is translated as CATAANEQFF.

On this clone itself: This CDR3 is also generated by other DNA sequences in the sample. The chain links TRBV6-5 to TRBJ1-2; 8 bases map to TRBD1. Germline loops: CDR1 MNHEY, CDR2 SVGAGI. With 6 bases clipped from V and 3 bases from J, the junction kept 6 bases outside the gene matches. The CDR3 length is 14 residues. CDR3 sequence (DNA): TGTGCCAGCAGCTCAGGGGGCTCTGACTATGGCTACACCTTC. Amino acids: CASSSGGSDYGYTF.

The V call is TRBV7-9, the J call TRBJ2-7; 9 bases match TRBD1. The CDR3 runs 13 residues. Germline CDR1 reads SEHNR; CDR2 reads FQNEAQ (reference sequence). With V trimmed by 5 bases and J by 5 bases, 4 bases remained unmatched. The CDR3 DNA sequence: TGTGCCAGCAGCGACCGGACAGGGGACGAGCAGTACTTC. As protein: CASSDRTGDEQYF. Looking up the rest from reference TRBV7-9 and TRBJ2-7 gives the full variable domain: DTGVSQNPRHKITKRGQNVTFRCDPISEHNRLYWYRQTLGQGPEFLTYFQNEAQLEKSRLLSDRFSAERPKGSFSTLEIQRTEQGDSAMYLCASSDRTGDEQYFGPGTRLTVT.

The chain links TRBV7-9 to TRBJ2-1; 7 positions match TRBD2. The J segment lost 8 bases and the V segment lost 6 bases, leaving 13 bases of the junction unmatched. The CDR3 length is 15 residues. The germline gives CDR1 SEHNR, CDR2 FQNEAQ (reference sequence). CDR3 residues: CASSRGGRGSDEQFF. The CDR3 DNA follows: TGTGCCAGCAGTCGCGGGGGACGCGGGTCGGATGAGCAGTTCTTC.

The J gene is TRBJ1-1, the V gene TRBV6-5; D remains unclear. Looked up from germline, CDR1 is MNHEY and CDR2 is SVGAGI. Trimming pared 2 bases from V and 5 bases from J, leaving 9 bases between. This CDR3 spans 13 amino acids. CDR3 loop: CASSYKEWTEAFF. The DNA of the CDR3 is TGTGCCAGCAGTTACAAGGAGTGGACTGAAGCTTTCTTT.

This rearrangement joins TRBV7-9 to TRBJ1-2; D unclear. V lost 6 bases and J lost 5, with 16 bases in between. Germline V CDR1 and CDR2: SEHNR, FQNEAQ (reference sequence). The CDR3 contains 14 residues. The CDR3: CASSFLGENYGYTF. CDR3 sequence (DNA): TGTGCCAGCAGTTTCCTTGGAGAAAATTATGGCTACACCTTC.

As DNA, the CDR3 is TGTGCCAGCTCCCCTGGGAGGGGTACCCCGTCAGATACGCAGTATTTT. Its protein is CASSPGRGTPSDTQYF. The chain joins TRBV18 to TRBJ2-3; 7 nucleotides match TRBD2. V was pared by 6 bases and J by 4 bases, with 13 bases of the junction left unmatched. Germline values: CDR1 KGHSH, CDR2 LQKENI. The CDR3 has 16 amino acids. The full variable domain, rest sourced from reference TRBV18 and TRBJ2-3, is NAGVMQNPRHLVRRRGQEARLRCSPMKGHSHVYWYRQLPEEGLKFMVYLQKENIIDESGMPKERFSAEFPKEGPSILRIQQVVRGDSAAYFCASSPGRGTPSDTQYFGPGTRLTVL.

The genes are TRBV7-8 and TRBJ2-3; the match to TRBD2 covers 7 bases. Looked up from germline, CDR1 is SGHVS and CDR2 is FQNEAQ. The CDR3 covers 19 residues. The ends lost 5 bases at V and 8 bases at J; junction bases unmatched: 25. The CDR3 bases are TGTGCCAGCAGCCTAGAAGCAGGGAGTCCTGGCGGGAGACGGTCTACGCAGTATTTT. Residues: CASSLEAGSPGGRRSTQYF.

The table lists this clone with a few counts. This chain uses TRBV15 with TRBJ2-1; TRBD2 matches 9 bases. CDR3 length: 13 residues. Unmatched junction bases numbered 7, after V lost 8 bases and J lost 8 bases. The germline V gene encodes CDR1 LNHNV and CDR2 YYDKDF (reference sequence). In DNA form, the CDR3 reads TGTGCCACCGCTAGCGGGGTTGGCGATGAGCAGTTCTTC. It is translated as CATASGVGDEQFF.

This clone was observed a few times. J is TRBJ1-2 and V is TRBV6-4; 11 bases are shared with TRBD1. This CDR3 comprises 15 residues. CDR1 and CDR2 (germline): MRHNA, SNTAGT. V lost 0 bases and J lost 4; bases outside the gene matches: 1. DNA of the CDR3: TGTGCCAGCAGTGACTCTGGGACAGGGGGCTATGGCTACACCTTC. This gives the protein CASSDSGTGGYGYTF.

This chain links TRBV1 with TRBJ1-1; TRBD1 is the table's D call and was not checked against the DNA. TRBV1 is given as a pseudogene. The CDR3 extends over 15 amino acids. The CDR3 loop is CTSSLQGATNTEAFF. The CDR3 DNA is TGCACCAGCAGCCTACAGGGGGCGACGAACACTGAAGCTTTCTTT.

The chain uses TRBV5-4 and TRBJ2-6; 9 bases map to TRBD2. The ends lost 4 bases at V and 0 bases at J; junction bases unmatched: 8. This CDR3 is built from 18 residues. Germline CDR1 reads SGHNT; CDR2 reads YYREEE (reference sequence). CDR3 coding DNA: TGTGCCAGCAGCACTTTAGCGGGGGCCAGCTCTGGGGCCAACGTCCTGACTTTC. Its protein product is CASSTLAGASSGANVLTF.